This T cell receptor (beta chain) was identified in a study of cytomegalovirus exposure and HLA in healthy donors. This PCR relied on a set of 60 Vbeta primers and 13 Jbeta primers. Clones were sequenced by immunoSEQ multiplex PCR, and TCRdb holds only the in-frame ones, with some missing. The sample records about 150,000 clones, around 74% being singletons. As for this clone: Its antigen remains unidentified.

General study results and limits: A few CMV-associated chains were confirmed in vitro to be specific for CMV antigens. With DRB1 most and HLA-C fewest, TCR association rates differed between HLA loci in a later analysis.

The source of this sequence is a man aged 50-60 years in good health and CMV-seropositive. The sequenced material came from PBMCs.

The CDR3 sequence: CASSLGAGFREKLFF. CDR3 bases: TGTGCCAGCAGCTTGGGGGCGGGATTTCGTGAAAAACTGTTTTTT. The chain is built from TRBV5-8 and TRBJ1-4; no clear D. Germline-derived CDR1 and CDR2 are SGHTS and YDEGEE. V lost 0 bases and J 7 bases, leaving 13 bases between the germline ends. CDR3 size: 15 residues. The whole variable domain, filled in from reference TRBV5-8 and TRBJ1-4, reads EAGVTQSPTHLIKTRGQQATLRCSPISGHTSVYWYQQALGLGLQFLLWYDEGEERNRGNFPPRFSGRQFPNYSSELNVNALELEDSALYLCASSLGAGFREKLFFGSGTQLSVL.